This TCR beta chain was identified during a study of cytomegalovirus exposure and HLA in healthy donors. Remarks on this clone: Its antigen is unknown.

General study results and limits: An analysis that came later showed most CMV-associated TCR beta chains appearing HLA-restricted. While the bulk of TCR sequences proved rare, some public TCRs turned up in many donors.

The donors comprised healthy bone marrow donors. This PCR relied on a set of 60 Vbeta primers and 13 Jbeta primers. TCRdb's copy holds only in-frame clones and misses some; the assay was immunoSEQ multiplex PCR. This table holds around 120,000 clones, 81% found once. With 3 bases clipped from V and 4 bases from J, the junction kept 6 bases outside the gene matches. CDR3 length: 14 residues. The germline V gene encodes CDR1 SNHLY and CDR2 FYNNEI. The sequence was obtained from a young man in good health and CMV-seronegative. This chain uses TRBV2 with TRBJ2-7; 7 nucleotides agree with TRBD1. The sequenced sample consisted of PBMCs. CDR3 DNA: TGTGCCAGCAGTGACCCGGGCAGGGGGTACGAGCAGTACTTC. It translates to CASSDPGRGYEQYF. Complete variable domain (other parts from reference TRBV2 and TRBJ2-7): EPEVTQTPSHQVTQMGQEVILRCVPISNHLYFYWYRQILGQKVEFLVSFYNNEISEKSEIFDDQFSVERPDGSNFTLKIRSTKLEDSAMYFCASSDPGRGYEQYFGPGTRLTVT.